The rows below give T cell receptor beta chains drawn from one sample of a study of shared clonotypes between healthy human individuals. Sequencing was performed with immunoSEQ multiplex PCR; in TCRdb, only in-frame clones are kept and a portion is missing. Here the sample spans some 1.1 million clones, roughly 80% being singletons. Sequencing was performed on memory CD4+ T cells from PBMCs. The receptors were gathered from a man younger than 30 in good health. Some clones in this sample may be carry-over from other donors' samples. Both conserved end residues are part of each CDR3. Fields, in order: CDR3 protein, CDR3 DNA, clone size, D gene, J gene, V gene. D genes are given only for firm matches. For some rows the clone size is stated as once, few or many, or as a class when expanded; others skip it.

CASSLADGRMNTEAFF,TGTGCCAGCAGCTTAGCTGATGGACGAATGAACACTGAAGCTTTCTTT,many,-,TRBJ1-1,TRBV7-8
CASSVGMDGEAFF,TGTGCCAGCAGCGTTGGTATGGACGGCGAAGCTTTCTTT,-,-,TRBJ1-1,TRBV9
CASSLWGGYQPQHF,TGTGCCAGCAGCCTATGGGGGGGCTATCAGCCCCAGCATTTT,-,-,TRBJ1-5,TRBV5-8
CASSLSSGQTYGYTF,TGTGCCAGCAGTTTATCGTCGGGACAGACCTATGGCTACACCTTC,-,TRBD1,TRBJ1-2,TRBV27
CASSLLGRASYEQYF,TGTGCCAGCAGCTTATTGGGGAGGGCCTCCTACGAGCAGTACTTC,-,TRBD2,TRBJ2-7,TRBV11-2
CASSPGQLTYNEQFF,TGCGCCAGCAGCCCCGGACAGTTGACCTACAATGAGCAGTTCTTC,-,-,TRBJ2-1,TRBV5-1
CASSPAPNEKLFF,TGCGCCAGCAGCCCCGCCCCCAATGAAAAACTGTTTTTT,-,-,TRBJ1-4,TRBV5-1
CASSSTRQNEKLFF,TGTGCCAGCAGTTCAACGCGACAGAATGAAAAACTGTTTTTT,-,-,TRBJ1-4,TRBV28
CASSIDPGLAGDVAKNIQYF,TGTGCCAGTAGTATAGATCCGGGACTAGCGGGAGATGTGGCCAAAAACATTCAGTACTTC,-,TRBD2,TRBJ2-4,TRBV19
CASSQGGDRTYYGYTF,TGTGCCAGCAGCCAAGGGGGGGACAGGACATACTATGGCTACACCTTC,-,TRBD1,TRBJ1-2,TRBV14
CASIELGVAGELFF,TGTGCCAGCATCGAATTAGGGGTGGCCGGGGAGCTGTTTTTT,-,-,TRBJ2-2,TRBV6-1
CASSDAPLNGELFF,TGTGCCAGCAGTGATGCCCCCCTCAACGGGGAGCTGTTTTTT,-,-,TRBJ2-2,TRBV2
CASSSLGWQETQYF,TGTGCCAGCAGTTCCCTCGGGTGGCAAGAGACCCAGTACTTC,-,-,TRBJ2-5,TRBV6-5
CASSSTQGSVGYTF,TGCGCCAGCAGTTCCACACAGGGGTCGGTTGGCTACACCTTC,-,TRBD1,TRBJ1-2,TRBV6-5
CASSLVQGGDTQYF,TGCGCCAGCAGCTTGGTACAGGGAGGGGATACGCAGTATTTT,few,-,TRBJ2-3,TRBV5-1
CASSQGTGLADNEQFF,TGTGCCAGCAGCCAGGGAACGGGACTAGCGGACAATGAGCAGTTCTTC,-,TRBD2,TRBJ2-1,TRBV4-2
CASSLEPSIGEQFF,TGCGCCAGCAGCTTGGAGCCTAGCATCGGTGAGCAGTTCTTC,-,-,TRBJ2-1,TRBV5-1
CASSPFSRVGNSPLHF,TGTGCCAGCTCACCATTCTCCAGGGTAGGGAATTCACCCCTCCACTTT,-,-,TRBJ1-6,TRBV18
CASSLTRGYTF,TGTGCCAGCAGTCTCACGCGTGGCTACACCTTC,once,-,TRBJ1-2,TRBV28
CASSEVAGVGTQYF,TGTGCCAGCAGTGAAGTAGCGGGAGTGGGTACGCAGTATTTT,many,TRBD2,TRBJ2-3,TRBV2
CASSEAGQGSNEQFF,TGTGCCAGCAGTGAGGCGGGACAGGGTTCCAATGAGCAGTTCTTC,once,TRBD1,TRBJ2-1,TRBV25-1
CARSLDLAALYNEQFF,TGTGCCAGAAGCTTGGATTTAGCGGCCCTCTACAATGAGCAGTTCTTC,-,-,TRBJ2-1,TRBV5-3
CASSPEGGTYSTDTQYF,TGTGCCAGCAGCCCCGAGGGAGGGACGTATAGCACAGATACGCAGTATTTT,-,TRBD2,TRBJ2-3,TRBV5-4
CASSLGLTETQYF,TGTGCCAGCAGCTTAGGTTTAACAGAGACCCAGTACTTC,-,-,TRBJ2-5,TRBV11-2
CASSAGTGGQETQYF,TGTGCCAGCTCCGCCGGGACAGGGGGACAAGAGACCCAGTACTTC,-,TRBD1,TRBJ2-5,TRBV18
CASSQGGGQSGYTF,TGTGCCAGCAGCCAAGGTGGGGGCCAATCTGGCTACACCTTC,few,-,TRBJ1-2,TRBV4-2
CASSPRLRGYQPQHF,TGTGCCAGCAGTCCACGCCTCAGGGGGTATCAGCCCCAGCATTTT,-,TRBD1,TRBJ1-5,TRBV27
CSVGQLIKADTQYF,TGCAGCGTTGGCCAGCTAATTAAGGCAGATACGCAGTATTTT,-,-,TRBJ2-3,TRBV29-1
CASSGLAANTGELFF,TGTGCCAGCTCAGGACTAGCGGCGAACACCGGGGAGCTGTTTTTT,few,TRBD2,TRBJ2-2,TRBV18
CASSEYEGPQETQYF,TGTGCCAGCAGTGAATATGAGGGGCCGCAAGAGACCCAGTACTTC,-,-,TRBJ2-5,TRBV2
CASSRSSGANVLTF,TGTGCCAGCAGCAGGAGCTCTGGGGCCAACGTCCTGACTTTC,-,-,TRBJ2-6,TRBV9
CASSFQGLIYEQYF,TGCGCCAGCAGCTTTCAGGGGCTCATCTACGAGCAGTACTTC,-,-,TRBJ2-7,TRBV5-1
CASDGGGGGNTIYF,TGTGCCAGCGACGGAGGGGGTGGTGGAAACACCATATATTTT,-,-,TRBJ1-3,TRBV28
CASSLSVTGELFF,TGTGCCAGCAGCTTATCTGTAACCGGGGAGCTGTTTTTT,-,-,TRBJ2-2,TRBV7-2
CASSAVEDITKSGQLLTF,TGTGCCAGCTCAGCTGTAGAGGACATTACAAAGTCGGGCCAACTCCTGACTTTC,-,-,TRBJ2-6,TRBV18
CASSQMAVNEKLFF,TGCGCCAGCAGCCAAATGGCGGTGAATGAAAAACTGTTTTTT,once,-,TRBJ1-4,TRBV4-1
CASSFDRGGEKLFF,TGTGCCAGCAGCTTCGACAGGGGAGGTGAAAAACTGTTTTTT,-,TRBD1,TRBJ1-4,TRBV7-9
CSALGGVFDTEAFF,TGCAGCGCTCTGGGTGGGGTATTCGACACTGAAGCTTTCTTT,-,-,TRBJ1-1,TRBV29-1
CASSLGPTGRGNTEAFF,TGTGCCAGCAGCTTAGGGCCCACGGGTCGGGGGAACACTGAAGCTTTCTTT,few,-,TRBJ1-1,TRBV11-2
CASSPRLAGPGANVLTF,TGTGCCAGCTCACCGCGGCTAGCGGGCCCCGGGGCCAACGTCCTGACTTTC,-,TRBD2,TRBJ2-6,TRBV18
CASSSAGLGYEQYF,TGTGCCAGCAGCTCCGCCGGGCTTGGCTACGAGCAGTACTTC,-,-,TRBJ2-7,TRBV7-9
CASSKETRTGSQRYGYTF,TGTGCCAGCAGCAAAGAGACTAGGACAGGCAGCCAGAGATATGGCTACACCTTC,-,TRBD1,TRBJ1-2,TRBV7-9
CASSKQDRGRGNTIYF,TGTGCCAGCAGCAAACAGGACAGGGGGCGCGGAAACACCATATATTTT,once,TRBD1,TRBJ1-3,TRBV7-3
CASSTDRAYIQYF,TGTGCCAGCAGTACCGACAGGGCGTACATTCAGTACTTC,-,TRBD1,TRBJ2-4,TRBV2
CASSPYHTAGVSSETQYF,TGTGCCAGCAGCCCTTACCATACAGCGGGAGTTTCTAGCGAGACCCAGTACTTC,once,TRBD2,TRBJ2-5,TRBV11-2
CASELIGQPQHF,TGTGCCAGCGAGCTCATAGGTCAGCCCCAGCATTTT,-,-,TRBJ1-5,TRBV28
CASSTSGGTDTQYF,TGCGCCAGCAGTACTAGCGGGGGCACAGATACGCAGTATTTT,-,TRBD2,TRBJ2-3,TRBV10-2
CASSLEGTGELFF,TGTGCCAGCAGCTTAGAGGGGACCGGGGAGCTGTTTTTT,-,-,TRBJ2-2,TRBV7-2
CASRDSGGVTQYF,TGCGCCAGCAGGGACTCGGGGGGGGTGACCCAGTACTTC,-,TRBD2,TRBJ2-5,TRBV10-2
CASSLEGPGQPQHF,TGCGCCAGCAGCTTGGAAGGACCGGGACAGCCCCAGCATTTT,-,-,TRBJ1-5,TRBV5-1
CASSYPGRSTEAFF,TGTGCCAGCAGTTACCCGGGCAGATCCACTGAAGCTTTCTTT,-,-,TRBJ1-1,TRBV6-6
CASTLKGADTEAFF,TGCGCCAGCACCCTGAAGGGGGCGGATACTGAAGCTTTCTTT,-,TRBD1,TRBJ1-1,TRBV5-1
CASSLIIGQGGGETQYF,TGCGCCAGCAGCTTGATTATTGGGCAGGGAGGAGGCGAGACCCAGTACTTC,-,-,TRBJ2-5,TRBV5-1
CASSQRPQVYNEQFF,TGCGCCAGCAGCCAACGCCCGCAGGTATACAATGAGCAGTTCTTC,-,-,TRBJ2-1,TRBV4-3
CASSQLDPIEQYF,TGCGCCAGCAGCCAGCTAGACCCAATAGAGCAGTACTTC,-,-,TRBJ2-5,TRBV4-1
CASSPAAGGGSYEQYF,TGTGCCAGCAGCCCAGCGGCCGGGGGAGGATCCTACGAGCAGTACTTC,once,-,TRBJ2-7,TRBV5-4
CASSPGTSGKVTYEQYF,TGTGCCAGCAGCCCAGGGACTAGCGGGAAGGTTACCTACGAGCAGTACTTC,-,TRBD2,TRBJ2-7,TRBV7-8
CASSQDYRPNYGYTF,TGCGCCAGCAGCCAAGATTACCGTCCTAACTATGGCTACACCTTC,-,-,TRBJ1-2,TRBV4-3